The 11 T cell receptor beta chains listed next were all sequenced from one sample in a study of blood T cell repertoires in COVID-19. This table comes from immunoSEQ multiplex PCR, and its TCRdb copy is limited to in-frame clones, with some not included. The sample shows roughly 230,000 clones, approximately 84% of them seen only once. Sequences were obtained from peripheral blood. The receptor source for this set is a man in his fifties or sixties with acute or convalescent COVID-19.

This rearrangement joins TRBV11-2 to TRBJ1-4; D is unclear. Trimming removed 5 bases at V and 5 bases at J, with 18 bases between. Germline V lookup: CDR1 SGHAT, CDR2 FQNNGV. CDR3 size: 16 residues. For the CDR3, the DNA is TGTGCCAGCAGCCAATGGCGGGGAGCGAGCAATGAAAAACTGTTTTTT. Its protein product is CASSQWRGASNEKLFF.

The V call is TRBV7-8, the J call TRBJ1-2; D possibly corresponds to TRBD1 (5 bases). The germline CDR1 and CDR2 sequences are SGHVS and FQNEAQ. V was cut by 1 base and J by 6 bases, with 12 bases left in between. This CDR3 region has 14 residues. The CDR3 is CASSLDTGSDGYTF. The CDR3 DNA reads TGTGCCAGCAGCTTAGACACAGGATCGGATGGCTACACCTTC.

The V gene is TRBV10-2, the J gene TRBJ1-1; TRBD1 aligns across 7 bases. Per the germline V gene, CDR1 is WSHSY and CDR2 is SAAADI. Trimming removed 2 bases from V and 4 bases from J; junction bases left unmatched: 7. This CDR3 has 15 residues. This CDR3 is CASSEPGRGVTEAFF. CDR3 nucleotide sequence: TGCGCCAGCAGTGAGCCCGGCAGGGGGGTCACTGAAGCTTTCTTT.

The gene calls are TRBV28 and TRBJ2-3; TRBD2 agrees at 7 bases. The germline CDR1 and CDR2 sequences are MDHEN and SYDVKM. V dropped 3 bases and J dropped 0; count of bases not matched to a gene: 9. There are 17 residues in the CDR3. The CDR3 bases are TGTGCCAGCAGTTTCGCGGGCGGGAGTACGAGCACAGATACGCAGTATTTT. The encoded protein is CASSFAGGSTSTDTQYF.

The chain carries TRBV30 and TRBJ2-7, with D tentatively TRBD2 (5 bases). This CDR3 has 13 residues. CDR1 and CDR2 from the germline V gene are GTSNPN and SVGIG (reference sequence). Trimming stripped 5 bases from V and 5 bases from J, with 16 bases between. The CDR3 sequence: CAWSGWGSDEQYF. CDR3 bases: TGTGCCTGGTCCGGTTGGGGTAGCGACGAGCAGTACTTC.

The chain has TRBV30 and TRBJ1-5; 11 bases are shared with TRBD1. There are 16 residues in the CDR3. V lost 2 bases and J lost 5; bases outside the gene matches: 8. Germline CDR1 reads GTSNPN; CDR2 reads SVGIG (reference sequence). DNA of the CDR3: TGTGCCTGGAGTCACACCGGGACAGGGGGGTATCAGCCCCAGCATTTT. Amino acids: CAWSHTGTGGYQPQHF. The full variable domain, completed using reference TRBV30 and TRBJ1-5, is SQTIHQWPATLVQPVGSPLSLECTVEGTSNPNLYWYRQAAGRGLQLLFYSVGIGQISSEVPQNLSASRPQDRQFILSSKKLLLSDSGFYLCAWSHTGTGGYQPQHFGDGTRLSIL.

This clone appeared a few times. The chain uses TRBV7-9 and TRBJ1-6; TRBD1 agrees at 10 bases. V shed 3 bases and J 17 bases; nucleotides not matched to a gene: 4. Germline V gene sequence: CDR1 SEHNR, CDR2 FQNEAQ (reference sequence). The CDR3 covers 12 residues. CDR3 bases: TGTGCCAGCAGCTTCGGGACAGGGGACTTCCACTTT. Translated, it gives CASSFGTGDFHF.

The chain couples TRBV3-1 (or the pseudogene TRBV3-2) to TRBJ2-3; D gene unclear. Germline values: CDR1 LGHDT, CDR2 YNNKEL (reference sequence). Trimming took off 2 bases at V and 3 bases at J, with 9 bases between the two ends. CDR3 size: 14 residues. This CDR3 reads CASSQLSGTDTQYF. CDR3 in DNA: TGTGCCAGCAGCCAATTGTCGGGTACAGATACGCAGTATTTT.

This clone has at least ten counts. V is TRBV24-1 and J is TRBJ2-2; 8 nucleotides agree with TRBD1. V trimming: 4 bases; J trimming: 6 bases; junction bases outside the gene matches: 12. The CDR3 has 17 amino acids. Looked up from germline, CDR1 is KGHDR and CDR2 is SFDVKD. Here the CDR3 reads CATSDPRQGRLSGELFF. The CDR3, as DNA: TGTGCCACCAGTGACCCCCGACAGGGGAGGCTATCCGGGGAGCTGTTTTTT.

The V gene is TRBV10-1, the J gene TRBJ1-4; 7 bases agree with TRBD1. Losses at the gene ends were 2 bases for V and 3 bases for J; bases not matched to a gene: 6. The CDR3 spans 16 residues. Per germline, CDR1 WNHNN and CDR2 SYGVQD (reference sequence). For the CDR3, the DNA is TGCGCCAGCAGTGAGCCTTCCGGGACAGCTAATGAAAAACTGTTTTTT. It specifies CASSEPSGTANEKLFF.

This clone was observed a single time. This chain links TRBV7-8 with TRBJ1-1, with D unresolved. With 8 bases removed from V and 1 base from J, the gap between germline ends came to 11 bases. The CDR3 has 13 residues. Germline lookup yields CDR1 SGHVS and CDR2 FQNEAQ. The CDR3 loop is CASGALRNTEAFF. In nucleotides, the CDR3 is TGTGCCAGCGGAGCATTGAGGAACACTGAAGCTTTCTTT.